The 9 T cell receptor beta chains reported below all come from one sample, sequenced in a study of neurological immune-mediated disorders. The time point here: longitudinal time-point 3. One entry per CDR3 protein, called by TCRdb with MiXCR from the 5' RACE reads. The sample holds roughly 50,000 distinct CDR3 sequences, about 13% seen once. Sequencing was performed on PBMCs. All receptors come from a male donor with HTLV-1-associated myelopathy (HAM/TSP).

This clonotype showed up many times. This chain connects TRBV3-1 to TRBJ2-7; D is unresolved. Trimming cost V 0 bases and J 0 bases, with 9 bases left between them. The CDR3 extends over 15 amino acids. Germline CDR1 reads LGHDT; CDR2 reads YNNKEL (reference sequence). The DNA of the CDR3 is TGTGCCAGCAGCCAAGATCACAGTCTCTCCTACGAGCAGTACTTC. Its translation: CASSQDHSLSYEQYF.

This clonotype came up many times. DNA for the CDR3: TGCGCCAGCAGCTTGGAGCTTAGCTCCTACGAGCAGTACTTC. This sequence encodes CASSLELSSYEQYF. The V and J genes are TRBV5-1 and TRBJ2-7; no clear D gene. The CDR3 is 14 amino acids. V was shortened by 0 bases and J by 0 bases, with 7 bases between the two germline ends. Germline lookup yields CDR1 SGHRS and CDR2 YFSETQ.

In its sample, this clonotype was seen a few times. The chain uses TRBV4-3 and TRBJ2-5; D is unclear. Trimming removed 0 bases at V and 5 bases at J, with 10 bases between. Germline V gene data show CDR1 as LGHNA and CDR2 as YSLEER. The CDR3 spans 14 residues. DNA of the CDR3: TGCGCCAGCAGCCAAGAAAGGGTTTTGGAGACCCAGTACTTC. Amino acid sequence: CASSQERVLETQYF.

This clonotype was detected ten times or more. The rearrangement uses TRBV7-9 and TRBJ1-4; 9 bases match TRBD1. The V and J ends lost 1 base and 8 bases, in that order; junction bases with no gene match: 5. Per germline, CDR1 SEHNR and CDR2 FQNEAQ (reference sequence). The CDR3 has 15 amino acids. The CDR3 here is CASSLEGTGNEKLFF. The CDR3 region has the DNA TGTGCCAGCAGCTTAGAAGGGACAGGGAACGAAAAACTGTTTTTT.

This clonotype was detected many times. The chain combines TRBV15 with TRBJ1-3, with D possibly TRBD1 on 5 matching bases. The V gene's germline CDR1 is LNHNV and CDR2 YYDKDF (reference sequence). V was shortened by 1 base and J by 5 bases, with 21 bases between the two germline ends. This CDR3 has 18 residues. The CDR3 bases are TGTGCCACCAGCAGAGCTACCTGGGGACGCTCTCTGCGAAACACCATATATTTT. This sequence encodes CATSRATWGRSLRNTIYF.

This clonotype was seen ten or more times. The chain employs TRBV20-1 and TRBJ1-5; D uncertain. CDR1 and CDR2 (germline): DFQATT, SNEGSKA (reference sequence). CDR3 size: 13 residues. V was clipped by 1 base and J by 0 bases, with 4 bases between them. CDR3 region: CSARVNSNQPQHF. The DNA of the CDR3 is TGCAGTGCTAGAGTTAATAGCAATCAGCCCCAGCATTTT.

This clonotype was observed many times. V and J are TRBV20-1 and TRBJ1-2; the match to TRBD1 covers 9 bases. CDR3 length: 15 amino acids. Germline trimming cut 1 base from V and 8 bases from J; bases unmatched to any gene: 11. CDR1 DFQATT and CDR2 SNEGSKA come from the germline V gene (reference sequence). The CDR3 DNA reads TGCAGTGCTAGAGTGGATGGGGGACAGGGTGGCGGCTACACCTTC. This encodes CSARVDGGQGGGYTF.

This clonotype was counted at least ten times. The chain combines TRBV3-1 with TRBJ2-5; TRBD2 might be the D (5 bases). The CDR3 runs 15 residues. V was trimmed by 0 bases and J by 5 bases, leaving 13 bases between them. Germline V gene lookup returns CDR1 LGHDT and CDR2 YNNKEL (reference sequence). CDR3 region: CASSQEEGISETQYF. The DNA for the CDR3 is TGTGCCAGCAGCCAAGAAGAGGGAATTTCGGAGACCCAGTACTTC.

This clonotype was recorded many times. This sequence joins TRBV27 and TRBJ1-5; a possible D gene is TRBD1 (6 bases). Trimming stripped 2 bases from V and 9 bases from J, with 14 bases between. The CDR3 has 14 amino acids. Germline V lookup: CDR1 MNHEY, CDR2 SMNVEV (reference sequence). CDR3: CASSLRGPEAPQHF. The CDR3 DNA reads TGTGCCAGCAGTTTACGGGGGCCGGAGGCGCCCCAGCATTTT.